The 26 T cell receptor beta chains in this list originate from one sample, sequenced in a study of T cell repertoires in ileal Crohn's disease. The time point denotes: neoterminal ileum biopsy at postoperative endoscopy, about 6 months after surgery. The table came from immunoSEQ multiplex PCR; TCRdb's copy has only in-frame clones and leaves some out. In the table there are more than 8,500 clones, roughly 78% of which are singletons. The sequenced material came from ileal tissue. The receptors stem from an adult with Crohn's disease.

The chain joins TRBV5-4 to TRBJ2-7, with D unresolved. CDR3 length equals 16 residues. The V gene's germline CDR1 is SGHNT and CDR2 YYREEE (reference sequence). V was pared by 1 base and J by 2 bases, with 16 bases between. The CDR3: CASSLMVQAKPYEQYF. CDR3 nucleotides: TGTGCCAGCAGCTTGATGGTCCAAGCCAAGCCCTACGAGCAGTACTTC.

A single count supports this clone. The V and J genes are TRBV10-3 and TRBJ2-5; 12 bases match TRBD2. The CDR3 sequence is 15 residues long. Germline V gene lookup returns CDR1 ENHRY and CDR2 SYGVKD. Unmatched junction bases numbered 3, after V lost 2 bases and J lost 5 bases. DNA of the CDR3: TGTGCCATCAGTGAGGGACTAGCGGGGCTCGAGACCCAGTACTTC. Translation gives CAISEGLAGLETQYF.

V is TRBV15 and J is TRBJ1-1; D is uncertain. Germline CDR1 and CDR2: LNHNV and YYDKDF (reference sequence). Trimming pared 0 bases from V and 0 bases from J, leaving 2 bases between. The CDR3 loop spans 13 amino acids. CDR3: CATSRDMNTEAFF. The CDR3 DNA is TGTGCCACCAGCAGAGACATGAACACTGAAGCTTTCTTT.

This chain links TRBV7-3 with TRBJ1-2; no definite D call. V gave up 1 base and J gave up 3 bases, with 9 bases separating them. CDR3 size: 14 residues. Germline-derived CDR1 and CDR2 are SGHTA and FQGTGA. The CDR3: CASSLNHGDYGYTF. CDR3 nucleotide sequence: TGTGCCAGCAGCTTAAATCACGGGGACTATGGCTACACCTTC.

This clone appeared a single time. The chain joins TRBV29-1 to TRBJ2-3, with TRBD2 identical over 10 bases. Germline V gene lookup returns CDR1 SQVTM and CDR2 ANQGSEA. V trimming: 2 bases; J trimming: 4 bases; junction bases outside the gene matches: 0. This CDR3 region has 13 residues. The CDR3 nucleotides read TGCAGCGTTGAAACTAGCGGGGCAGATACGCAGTATTTT. Its protein is CSVETSGADTQYF.

The V call is TRBV27, the J call TRBJ1-1; 9 nucleotides align to TRBD1. CDR1 is MNHEY and CDR2 is SMNVEV in the germline V gene (reference sequence). The CDR3 loop spans 14 amino acids. The trim removed 6 bases at V and 4 bases at J, leaving 6 bases unmatched. CDR3 sequence: CASSRDRVVTEAFF. As DNA, the CDR3 is TGTGCCAGCAGCCGGGACAGGGTTGTCACTGAAGCTTTCTTT.

V gene TRBV5-5 combines with J gene TRBJ2-1; 9 bases align to TRBD2. Germline assignment: CDR1 SGHKS and CDR2 YYEKEE (reference sequence). With V trimmed by 2 bases and J by 3 bases, 6 bases remained unmatched. This CDR3 spans 16 amino acids. The CDR3 sequence: CASSLRSSGVYNEQFF. Here the CDR3 DNA reads TGTGCCAGCAGCTTACGGTCTAGCGGGGTCTACAATGAGCAGTTCTTC.

The chain joins TRBV5-4 to TRBJ2-7; D is unclear. Looked up from germline, CDR1 is SGHNT and CDR2 is YYREEE (reference sequence). V was pared by 4 bases and J by 4 bases, with 15 bases between. This CDR3 comprises 14 residues. The CDR3 loop reads CASSPDARPYEQYF. The CDR3 DNA reads TGTGCCAGCAGCCCAGATGCTAGACCTTACGAGCAGTACTTC. The full variable domain, completed using reference TRBV5-4 and TRBJ2-7, is ETGVTQSPTHLIKTRGQQVTLRCSSQSGHNTVSWYQQALGQGPQFIFQYYREEENGRGNFPPRFSGLQFPNYSSELNVNALELDDSALYLCASSPDARPYEQYFGPGTRLTVT.

CDR3: CASSRAWDRQNTGELFF. CDR3 sequence (DNA): TGTGCCAGCAGCCGGGCCTGGGACAGACAGAACACCGGGGAGCTGTTTTTT. The V gene is TRBV7-9, the J gene TRBJ2-2; 7 bases align to TRBD1. CDR1 and CDR2 from the germline V gene are SEHNR and FQNEAQ (reference sequence). Trimming cost V 5 bases and J 1 base; bases outside gene matches: 10. This CDR3 spans 17 amino acids.

Written as DNA, the CDR3 is TGTGCCAGCAGCTGGATGTCTAGCGGACAAGAGACGACCCAGTACTTC. As protein: CASSWMSSGQETTQYF. The J gene is TRBJ2-5, the V gene TRBV5-5; 7 nucleotides agree with TRBD2. This CDR3 comprises 16 residues. The germline gives CDR1 SGHKS, CDR2 YYEKEE (reference sequence). V shed 3 bases, J shed 7 bases, and the junction held 15 bases outside the gene matches.

The gene calls are TRBV28 and TRBJ2-7; D is unresolved. The CDR3 extends over 12 amino acids. The germline V and J ends were trimmed by 3 bases and 3 bases, with 6 bases remaining between them. The germline V gene encodes CDR1 MDHEN and CDR2 SYDVKM. CDR3 region: CASSLARYEQYF. As DNA, the CDR3 is TGTGCCAGCAGTTTGGCTCGCTACGAGCAGTACTTC. Full variable domain (missing parts from reference TRBV28 and TRBJ2-7): DVKVTQSSRYLVKRTGEKVFLECVQDMDHENMFWYRQDPGLGLRLIYFSYDVKMKEKGDIPEGYSVSREKKERFSLILESASTNQTSMYLCASSLARYEQYFGPGTRLTVT.

This clone showed up just once. The junction differs from germline at one of its ends, possibly a read error. The V and J genes are TRBV5-5 and TRBJ2-4; weak D call: TRBD1 (5 bases). CDR3 length: 13 residues. Germline lookup yields CDR1 SGHKS and CDR2 YYEKEE (reference sequence). This CDR3 is CASSLKGLDIRYF. Written as DNA, the CDR3 is TGTGCCAGCAGCTTGAAGGGGCTGGACATTCGGTACTTC.

The chain couples TRBV4-3 to TRBJ1-4; D ambiguous. The CDR3 has 15 residues. From germline, CDR1 is LGHNA and CDR2 YSLEER. With 4 bases removed from V and 3 bases from J, the gap between germline ends came to 12 bases. The CDR3, as DNA: TGCGCCAGCAGCCTGTTGTCAGGCTCTAATGAAAAACTGTTTTTT. Translated: CASSLLSGSNEKLFF.

V and J are TRBV19 and TRBJ2-1; 11 bases are shared with TRBD2. After removal of 7 bases from V and 8 bases from J, the junction contained 7 bases not matched to a gene. The germline gives CDR1 LNHDA, CDR2 SQIVND (reference sequence). There are 14 residues in the CDR3. CDR3 sequence (DNA): TGTGCCAGTAAGGAACTAGCGGGAGTGGATGAGCAGTTCTTC. Its protein is CASKELAGVDEQFF.

V usage is TRBV15 and J usage is TRBJ1-2; the D is unclear. Germline loops: CDR1 LNHNV, CDR2 YYDKDF (reference sequence). The CDR3 loop spans 13 amino acids. V shed 6 bases and J shed 7 bases, with 15 bases lying between them. CDR3 residues: CATSHVREAGYTF. The CDR3 DNA reads TGTGCCACCAGTCATGTGCGGGAGGCTGGCTACACCTTC.

The chain joins TRBV6-6 to TRBJ2-7, with TRBD1 matching 9 bases. This CDR3 contains 16 residues. The trim removed 2 bases at V and 5 bases at J, leaving 10 bases unmatched. Germline-derived CDR1 and CDR2 are MNHNY and SVGAGI (reference sequence). The DNA of the CDR3 is TGTGCCAGCAGTTACCCCTTCGGGACAGGGCGGGACGAGCAGTACTTC. This gives the protein CASSYPFGTGRDEQYF.

This clone showed up just a few times. The chain carries TRBV28 and TRBJ2-6; TRBD1 matches at 7 bases. The CDR3 extends over 18 amino acids. J was trimmed by 1 base and V by 7 bases; bases with no gene match: 13. CDR1 is MDHEN and CDR2 is SYDVKM in the germline V gene. This CDR3 is CASTPQGVRGSGANVLTF. The CDR3 DNA follows: TGTGCCAGCACCCCTCAGGGGGTGAGGGGTTCTGGGGCCAACGTCCTGACTTTC.

This clone was detected a few times. The chain combines TRBV28 with TRBJ1-5; D remains unclear. The CDR3 length is 15 residues. CDR1 and CDR2 (germline): MDHEN, SYDVKM. Deletions cut 1 base from V and 0 bases from J, with 7 bases between. CDR3 nucleotide sequence: TGTGCCAGCAGTTTATCGGGGTATAGCAATCAGCCCCAGCATTTT. Its translation: CASSLSGYSNQPQHF. The variable domain in full, with the rest retrieved from reference TRBV28 and TRBJ1-5, is DVKVTQSSRYLVKRTGEKVFLECVQDMDHENMFWYRQDPGLGLRLIYFSYDVKMKEKGDIPEGYSVSREKKERFSLILESASTNQTSMYLCASSLSGYSNQPQHFGDGTRLSIL.

V and J are TRBV6-5 and TRBJ1-2; 8 nucleotides match TRBD1. Per germline, CDR1 MNHEY and CDR2 SVGAGI. The J segment lost 4 bases and the V segment lost 5 bases, leaving 6 bases of the junction unmatched. The CDR3 extends over 14 amino acids. The CDR3 reads CASSRIQGAYGYTF. CDR3 nucleotide sequence: TGTGCCAGCAGTAGAATCCAGGGGGCCTATGGCTACACCTTC.

The V gene is TRBV19, the J gene TRBJ2-1; 9 bases fit TRBD2. The CDR3 runs 15 residues. With V trimmed by 3 bases and J by 8 bases, 8 bases remained unmatched. In germline, CDR1 is LNHDA, CDR2 SQIVND (reference sequence). For the CDR3, the DNA is TGTGCCAGTAGTATCATAGCGGGAGTCGGGGATGAGCAGTTCTTC. Translation gives CASSIIAGVGDEQFF.

This rearrangement joins TRBV5-4 to TRBJ1-1; tentative D call: TRBD1 (5 bases). CDR3 length: 13 residues. Trimming removed 4 bases at V and 3 bases at J, with 10 bases between. Germline values: CDR1 SGHNT, CDR2 YYREEE (reference sequence). CDR3 region: CASSKDIYTEAFF. The CDR3 DNA reads TGTGCCAGCAGCAAGGACATCTACACTGAAGCTTTCTTT.

The CDR3 DNA reads as TGTGCCAGCAGTGATGCGGCGGGGGGCACAGATACGCAGTATTTT. The encoded protein is CASSDAAGGTDTQYF. The chain has TRBV6-4 and TRBJ2-3; 7 bases align to TRBD2. The CDR3 length is 15 residues. The germline CDR1 and CDR2 sequences are MRHNA and SNTAGT. V trimming: 3 bases; J trimming: 1 base; junction bases outside the gene matches: 4.

A word on this clone: At the DNA level, this CDR3 is encoded by other sequences in the same sample as well. J is TRBJ1-4 and V is TRBV5-1; the D gene is possibly TRBD1 (5 bases). Trimming removed 7 bases at V and 4 bases at J, with 14 bases between. This CDR3 is 14 amino acids long. From germline, CDR1 is SGHRS and CDR2 YFSETQ. Here the CDR3 reads CASGDGGGNEKLFF. CDR3 nucleotides: TGCGCCAGCGGCGATGGCGGGGGTAATGAAAAACTGTTTTTT.

This clone was counted between two and nine times. V and J are TRBV7-2 and TRBJ2-2, with TRBD2 as a possible D gene (6 bases). Germline V gene sequence: CDR1 SGHTA, CDR2 FQGNSA. Trimming stripped 6 bases from V and 0 bases from J, with 11 bases between. This CDR3 has 15 amino acids. The CDR3 spells CASRPGLANTGELFF. The CDR3 DNA is TGTGCCAGCAGACCGGGACTCGCGAACACCGGGGAGCTGTTTTTT.

The chain links TRBV7-8 to TRBJ2-7; 8 bases agree with TRBD2. V dropped 0 bases and J dropped 2; count of bases not matched to a gene: 6. The CDR3 runs 16 residues. CDR1 SGHVS and CDR2 FQNEAQ come from the germline V gene. CDR3 sequence reads: CASSLARAGGPYEQYF. In DNA, the CDR3 is TGTGCCAGCAGCTTAGCGAGGGCGGGGGGCCCCTACGAGCAGTACTTC.

This sequence joins TRBV18 and TRBJ1-4; 9 bases are shared with TRBD1. Germline V gene data show CDR1 as KGHSH and CDR2 as LQKENI. V trimming: 0 bases; J trimming: 6 bases; junction bases outside the gene matches: 2. The CDR3 loop spans 15 amino acids. In DNA form, the CDR3 reads TGTGCCAGCTCACCACCGGGGACAGGGCATGAAAAACTGTTTTTT. It specifies CASSPPGTGHEKLFF.